This T cell receptor (beta chain) was captured by sequencing in a study of cytomegalovirus exposure and HLA in healthy donors. Use of 60 Vbeta and 13 Jbeta primers characterized the PCR. Using immunoSEQ multiplex PCR, the repertoire was profiled, and TCRdb retains in-frame clones only, with some absent. The sample has 100,000 to 150,000 clones, 78% seen once. The CDR3 is made up of 13 amino acids. Germline V lookup: CDR1 SGHRS, CDR2 YFSETQ. V shed 0 bases and J shed 9 bases, with 11 bases lying between them. The donors gave bone marrow, and they were healthy. Material for sequencing was PBMCs. The sequence was collected from a woman aged 18 to 35 in good health and CMV-seronegative. The chain joins TRBV5-1 to TRBJ2-3, with D tentatively TRBD2 (5 bases). The DNA of the CDR3 is TGCGCCAGCAGCTTGGCCGGGATCCGAACGCAGTATTTT. Translated, it gives CASSLAGIRTQYF.